The clone carrying this TCR beta chain was seen only a few times. Its target is unknown. This entry comes from a study of radiation and T cells in renal cell carcinoma. Study-wide context: Nephrectomy followed 15 Gy stereotactic body radiation by 4 weeks.

Assay: immunoSEQ multiplex PCR; the TCRdb copy retains only in-frame clones and omits some. The sample lists approximately 150,000 clones, 88% seen once, with 4.1% in the top ten. The CDR3 is made up of 13 amino acids. Trimming cost V 6 bases and J 4 bases; bases outside gene matches: 2. The germline V gene encodes CDR1 ENHRY and CDR2 SYGVKD. As to time point: baseline pretreatment blood. Treatment here: 15 Gy SBRT to primary tumor, nephrectomy 4 weeks later. This renal cell carcinoma was of the clear cell type. Findings and caveats of the study: From baseline, blood top tumor clonotypes peaked at 2 weeks post-radiation.

The rearrangement uses TRBV10-3 and TRBJ1-1, with 10 nucleotides matching TRBD1. The sequencing used blood, collected from a patient whose treatment included radiotherapy and nephrectomy. This clonotype was sampled from a woman in her 70s with renal cell carcinoma. CDR3 DNA: TGTGCCATCAGGGGGGACAGGGGCACTGAAGCTTTCTTT. Translating gives CAIRGDRGTEAFF.